This T cell receptor beta chain was identified during a study of STAT3 mutations in large granular lymphocyte leukemia. The overall study: Over half of T-LGLL patients had one or more immunosuppressive regimens.

The CDR3 totals 15 residues. J gave up 3 bases and V 6 bases, and 6 bases lay outside the gene matches. CDR1 is MNHEY and CDR2 is SVGAGI in the germline V gene. General study findings and limits: Every T-LGLL patient had at least one immunodominant TCRbeta clonotype.

Only in-frame clones appear in the TCRdb table, and some are missing; sequencing was by immunoSEQ multiplex PCR. This sample has 25,000 to 40,000 clones; 86% occur once, and the top ten carry about an eighth. Note on this clone: Its antigen is as yet unknown.

This sequence joins TRBV6-5 and TRBJ1-4, with 8 bases that match TRBD1. The specimen sequenced was peripheral blood mononuclear cells. The TCR sequence derives from a man in his fifties or sixties with T-cell large granular lymphocyte leukemia. Some clones in this sample may be carry-over from other donors' samples. The CDR3 DNA is TGTGCCAGCAGAACCGGGACAGGTGCTAATGAAAAACTGTTTTTT. Amino acid sequence: CASRTGTGANEKLFF.